These 6 T cell receptor beta chains originate from one sample sequenced in a study of cytomegalovirus exposure and HLA in healthy donors. This table comes from immunoSEQ multiplex PCR, and its TCRdb copy is limited to in-frame clones, with some not included. The table shows over 200,000 clones, with around 88% occurring only once. The sequenced sample consisted of PBMCs. Receptors were obtained from a woman younger than 30 in good health and CMV-seronegative.

The chain combines TRBV19 with TRBJ2-4; possible D gene TRBD1, 5 bases. In germline, CDR1 is LNHDA, CDR2 SQIVND (reference sequence). The CDR3 loop spans 16 amino acids. V gave up 2 bases and J gave up 7 bases, with 18 bases separating them. The CDR3 DNA sequence: TGTGCCAGTAGTATACCCCACAGGTCCCGTAGGAACATTCAGTACTTC. Protein product: CASSIPHRSRRNIQYF.

This clone was seen once. The chain carries TRBV2 and TRBJ2-1; 10 bases are a match to TRBD2. V trimming: 8 bases; J trimming: 4 bases; junction bases outside the gene matches: 8. CDR3 length: 15 amino acids. Germline V gene data show CDR1 as SNHLY and CDR2 as FYNNEI. CDR3 sequence (DNA): TGTGCCAGCGTCAGGAGGACTAGCGGTTACAATGAGCAGTTCTTC. Translation gives CASVRRTSGYNEQFF.

This rearrangement joins TRBV4-2 to TRBJ2-7; maybe TRBD2 (6 bases). The V gene lost 4 bases and the J gene lost 4 bases, with 20 bases spanning the gap. This CDR3 region has 16 residues. The germline gives CDR1 LGHNA, CDR2 YNFKEQ. The CDR3 here is CASSRGPGLLGYEQYF. CDR3 nucleotides: TGTGCCAGCAGCCGGGGACCGGGACTCTTGGGATACGAGCAGTACTTC.

The genes are TRBV27 and TRBJ2-7, with unresolved D. With 5 bases removed from V and 2 bases from J, the gap between germline ends came to 10 bases. Germline-derived CDR1 and CDR2 are MNHEY and SMNVEV (reference sequence). This CDR3 is built from 13 residues. CDR3 nucleotides: TGTGCCAGCAGTCCCGACACCACCTACGAGCAGTACTTC. Protein sequence: CASSPDTTYEQYF.

The DNA of the CDR3 is TGTGCCAGCAGTTTACAGGGGGTTCTGAACACTGAAGCTTTCTTT. Its translation: CASSLQGVLNTEAFF. The V and J genes are TRBV28 and TRBJ1-1; TRBD1 agrees at 7 bases. This CDR3 has 15 amino acids. The germline CDR1 and CDR2 sequences are MDHEN and SYDVKM. V lost 2 bases and J lost 0; bases outside the gene matches: 3.

The chain links TRBV10-3 to TRBJ1-3, with TRBD1 matching 7 bases. This CDR3 has 16 residues. Unmatched junction bases numbered 5, after V lost 3 bases and J lost 0 bases. CDR1 and CDR2 from the germline V gene are ENHRY and SYGVKD. CDR3 coding DNA: TGTGCCATCAGTGAACGACAGGGAAACTCTGGAAACACCATATATTTT. Translation gives CAISERQGNSGNTIYF.